The 27 T cell receptor beta chains in this list originate from one sample, sequenced in a study of follicular helper T cells after annual influenza vaccination. Regarding time point: 2014-2015 season, pre-vaccination. Sequencing was performed with immunoSEQ multiplex PCR; in TCRdb, only in-frame clones are kept and a portion is missing. The sample shows 13,000 to 15,000 clones, 84% of them seen only once. The sequencing here drew on CXCR5- memory CD4+ T cells sorted from blood, taken on the day of influenza vaccination. Source of these receptors: an adult who received the influenza vaccine.

This chain joins TRBV7-2 and TRBJ2-6, with 7 bases matching TRBD1. The ends lost 7 bases at V and 6 bases at J; junction bases unmatched: 9. Germline lookup yields CDR1 SGHTA and CDR2 FQGNSA. The CDR3 is made up of 15 amino acids. The CDR3 nucleotides are TGTGCCAGCAACCAAGGGGGCGCTTCGGCCAACGTCCTGACTTTC. Its translation: CASNQGGASANVLTF. Variable domain in full (rest from reference TRBV7-2 and TRBJ2-6): GAGVSQSPSNKVTEKGKDVELRCDPISGHTALYWYRQSLGQGLEFLIYFQGNSAPDKSGLPSDRFSAERTGGSVSTLTIQRTQQEDSAVYLCASNQGGASANVLTFGAGSRLTVL.

The genes are TRBV28 and TRBJ1-6; 9 nucleotides match TRBD1. CDR1 is MDHEN and CDR2 is SYDVKM in the germline V gene. V was clipped by 6 bases and J by 0 bases; unmatched bases: 12. The CDR3 length is 19 residues. The DNA of the CDR3 is TGTGCCAGCAGCCCGGACAGGGGTAAGCAAGGCTCCTATAATTCACCCCTCCACTTT. It translates to CASSPDRGKQGSYNSPLHF.

The chain carries TRBV15 and TRBJ2-5; D is possibly TRBD1 (5 bases). The CDR3 runs 14 residues. The V gene's germline CDR1 is LNHNV and CDR2 YYDKDF (reference sequence). The V and J ends lost 0 bases and 4 bases respectively, with 9 bases between them. The CDR3: CATSRDQGRETQYF. The CDR3 DNA is TGTGCCACCAGCAGAGATCAGGGTCGAGAGACCCAGTACTTC. Using reference TRBV15 and TRBJ2-5 for the parts outside the CDR3, the full variable domain is DAMVIQNPRYQVTQFGKPVTLSCSQTLNHNVMYWYQQKSSQAPKLLFHYYDKDFNNEADTPDNFQSRRPNTSFCFLDIRSPGLGDTAMYLCATSRDQGRETQYFGPGTRLLVL.

The chain combines TRBV7-9 with TRBJ2-1; 12 positions agree with TRBD2. Losses at the gene ends were 5 bases for V and 3 bases for J; bases not matched to a gene: 2. This CDR3 is 15 amino acids long. Germline V lookup: CDR1 SEHNR, CDR2 FQNEAQ (reference sequence). CDR3 amino acids: CASSKLAGGYNEQFF. The DNA for the CDR3 is TGTGCCAGCAGCAAACTAGCGGGGGGCTACAATGAGCAGTTCTTC.

The CDR3 loop is CASSPRRRSSYNSPLHF. The CDR3 DNA reads as TGCGCCAGCAGCCCAAGGAGGCGGAGCTCCTATAATTCACCCCTCCACTTT. V gene TRBV5-1 combines with J gene TRBJ1-6; D remains ambiguous. CDR3 length: 17 residues. Germline CDR1 SGHRS, CDR2 YFSETQ. Trimming left V 4 bases short and J 0 bases short, with 14 bases between.

This rearrangement joins TRBV18 to TRBJ1-4; tentative D call: TRBD1 (6 bases). Germline CDR1 KGHSH, CDR2 LQKENI. CDR3 length equals 13 residues. Trimming pared 3 bases from V and 8 bases from J, leaving 10 bases between. This chain's CDR3 is CASSPSGTEKLFF. The CDR3 DNA is TGTGCCAGCTCACCTTCCGGGACAGAAAAACTGTTTTTT. Using reference TRBV18 and TRBJ1-4 for the parts outside the CDR3, the full variable domain is NAGVMQNPRHLVRRRGQEARLRCSPMKGHSHVYWYRQLPEEGLKFMVYLQKENIIDESGMPKERFSAEFPKEGPSILRIQQVVRGDSAAYFCASSPSGTEKLFFGSGTQLSVL.

The V and J genes are TRBV18 and TRBJ2-5, with D unresolved. V was shortened by 3 bases and J by 1 base, with 6 bases between the two germline ends. In germline, CDR1 is KGHSH, CDR2 LQKENI. The CDR3 covers 13 residues. The CDR3 DNA reads as TGTGCCAGCTCACCGTTCCCCCAAGAGACCCAGTACTTC. Its translation is CASSPFPQETQYF. The full variable domain, its missing parts supplied by reference TRBV18 and TRBJ2-5, is NAGVMQNPRHLVRRRGQEARLRCSPMKGHSHVYWYRQLPEEGLKFMVYLQKENIIDESGMPKERFSAEFPKEGPSILRIQQVVRGDSAAYFCASSPFPQETQYFGPGTRLLVL.

This clone turned up a few times. The chain links TRBV5-6 to TRBJ2-3, with a possible D match to TRBD1 (5 bases). The CDR3 is made up of 16 amino acids. Trimming shortened V by 4 bases and J by 2 bases, and 17 bases separated the two germline ends. Germline V gives CDR1 SGHDT, CDR2 YYEEEE. CDR3 bases: TGTGCCAGCAGCAACCGACAGACCTACTCCACAGATACGCAGTATTTT. Translated: CASSNRQTYSTDTQYF. The variable domain in full, with the rest retrieved from reference TRBV5-6 and TRBJ2-3, is DAGVTQSPTHLIKTRGQQVTLRCSPKSGHDTVSWYQQALGQGPQFIFQYYEEEERQRGNFPDRFSGHQFPNYSSELNVNALLLGDSALYLCASSNRQTYSTDTQYFGPGTRLTVL.

V usage is TRBV5-1 and J usage is TRBJ2-1; no clear D gene. Germline V gives CDR1 SGHRS, CDR2 YFSETQ. V was pared by 0 bases and J by 0 bases, with 4 bases between. The CDR3 covers 14 residues. CDR3 amino acids: CASSLEASYNEQFF. The CDR3 DNA sequence: TGCGCCAGCAGCTTGGAAGCCTCCTACAATGAGCAGTTCTTC.

This clone was detected only a few times. The chain uses TRBV15 and TRBJ1-6; no firm D call. The CDR3 is 13 amino acids. V was clipped by 0 bases and J by 11 bases, with 8 bases between them. Germline V gene lookup returns CDR1 LNHNV and CDR2 YYDKDF (reference sequence). Written as DNA, the CDR3 is TGTGCCACCAGCAGAGATCTAGGCCCACCCCTCCACTTT. This gives the protein CATSRDLGPPLHF.

The chain couples TRBV6-1 to TRBJ1-1, with unresolved D. This CDR3 is 13 amino acids long. The V and J ends lost 8 bases and 4 bases respectively, with 14 bases between them. CDR1 is MNHNS and CDR2 is SASEGT in the germline V gene. CDR3 protein: CASGRERSTEAFF. In nucleotides, the CDR3 is TGTGCCAGCGGGAGGGAAAGAAGCACTGAAGCTTTCTTT.

This chain connects TRBV5-1 to TRBJ2-5; 13 bases agree with TRBD2. V gave up 4 bases and J gave up 5 bases; unmatched junction bases: 5. Germline V CDR1 and CDR2: SGHRS, YFSETQ. The CDR3 length is 15 residues. The CDR3 loop is CASSRGTSGEETQYF. In nucleotides, the CDR3 is TGCGCCAGCAGCAGAGGGACTAGCGGGGAGGAGACCCAGTACTTC.

This clone came up once. The chain recombines TRBV6-5 with TRBJ1-2; D is undetermined. Germline values: CDR1 MNHEY, CDR2 SVGAGI. The V and J ends lost 3 bases and 4 bases respectively, with 15 bases between them. The length of the CDR3 is 15 residues. The CDR3 is CASSYHPHGIYGYTF. For the CDR3, the DNA is TGTGCCAGCAGTTATCATCCCCACGGCATCTATGGCTACACCTTC.

The chain joins TRBV7-9 to TRBJ2-3; a weak D match, TRBD2 (7 bases). Trimming removed 2 bases at V and 3 bases at J, with 24 bases between. The CDR3 has 19 residues. Germline loops: CDR1 SEHNR, CDR2 FQNEAQ (reference sequence). The CDR3: CASSLYLLRDGGPTDTQYF. The CDR3 coding sequence is TGTGCCAGCAGCTTATACCTTTTGCGGGACGGGGGGCCGACAGATACGCAGTATTTT.

V is TRBV11-3 and J is TRBJ1-5; TRBD1 matches at 8 bases. The CDR3 loop spans 15 amino acids. The junction had 16 bases not matched to a gene; V was cut back by 8 bases and J by 10 bases. Germline V gene lookup returns CDR1 SGHNT and CDR2 YENEEA. CDR3 DNA sequence: TGTGCCAGCTTCAGGGGGCCGGGGGGGGACGGCCCCCAGCATTTT. Encoded protein: CASFRGPGGDGPQHF.

The chain uses TRBV6-5 and TRBJ1-1, with a weak D call TRBD1 (6 bases). The CDR3 is made up of 13 amino acids. Germline loops: CDR1 MNHEY, CDR2 SVGAGI. V was pared by 10 bases and J by 5 bases, with 17 bases between. CDR3 sequence: CATRWGARTEAFF. In DNA form, the CDR3 reads TGTGCCACCCGATGGGGGGCGCGTACTGAAGCTTTCTTT.

The CDR3 spells CAWRPRNTEAFF. The CDR3 DNA follows: TGTGCCTGGAGGCCCAGGAACACTGAAGCTTTCTTT. V and J are TRBV30 and TRBJ1-1; D gene ambiguous. The V and J ends lost 3 bases and 1 base respectively, with 6 bases between them. The germline gives CDR1 GTSNPN, CDR2 SVGIG (reference sequence). The CDR3 is 12 residues long.

This clone appeared a few times. The J gene is TRBJ2-7, the V gene TRBV5-1; D is undetermined. The CDR3 totals 12 residues. Between the trimmed V and J ends, which lost 3 bases and 3 bases, there was a span of 7 bases. Germline V gives CDR1 SGHRS, CDR2 YFSETQ. The CDR3 is CASSSIYYEQYF. CDR3 DNA sequence: TGCGCCAGCAGCTCGATATACTACGAGCAGTACTTC.

V and J are TRBV1 and TRBJ2-5; the D call of TRBD1 is as the table states it, not checked on the DNA. TRBV1 corresponds to a pseudogene. The CDR3 is 14 residues long. The CDR3 DNA reads as TGCACCAGCAGCTTTCGATGGCTTCAAGAGACCCAGTACTTC. The encoded protein is CTSSFRWLQETQYF.

The V gene is TRBV4-1, the J gene TRBJ2-2; the match to TRBD1 covers 7 bases. V lost 2 bases to trimming and J lost 3 bases; unmatched junction nucleotides: 3. CDR3 length equals 15 residues. In germline, CDR1 is MGHRA, CDR2 YSYEKL. CDR3 loop: CASSQKTGHTGELFF. The DNA for the CDR3 is TGCGCCAGCAGCCAAAAGACAGGGCACACCGGGGAGCTGTTTTTT.

The chain has TRBV19 and TRBJ1-5, with D perhaps TRBD1 (5 bases). Looked up from germline, CDR1 is LNHDA and CDR2 is SQIVND (reference sequence). The CDR3 has 15 amino acids. V dropped 3 bases and J dropped 2 bases, with 11 bases sitting between them. CDR3 DNA sequence: TGTGCCAGTAGTATTGACAGAGGGGGCAATCAGCCCCAGCATTTT. Translating gives CASSIDRGGNQPQHF.

The chain is built from TRBV18 and TRBJ1-2; D is unresolved. CDR1 and CDR2 from the germline V gene are KGHSH and LQKENI. V dropped 3 bases and J dropped 6 bases, with 8 bases sitting between them. The CDR3 spans 12 residues. The CDR3 loop reads CASSPLLDGYTF. The CDR3 bases are TGTGCCAGCTCACCCTTGCTAGATGGCTACACCTTC.

The chain uses TRBV5-5 and TRBJ1-2; D not certain. The CDR3 is 15 amino acids. Trimming took off 1 base at V and 3 bases at J, with 13 bases between the two ends. The V gene's germline CDR1 is SGHKS and CDR2 YYEKEE (reference sequence). DNA of the CDR3: TGTGCCAGCAGCTTGTCGGCAGGTCGGGACTATGGCTACACCTTC. It translates to CASSLSAGRDYGYTF.

The rearrangement links TRBV5-4 to TRBJ2-2, with D uncertain. This CDR3 is 13 amino acids long. Trimming left V 2 bases short and J 3 bases short, with 5 bases between. The germline gives CDR1 SGHNT, CDR2 YYREEE (reference sequence). CDR3 in DNA: TGTGCCAGCAGCTTCGGGTACACCGGGGAGCTGTTTTTT. It encodes CASSFGYTGELFF.

V is TRBV19 and J is TRBJ2-5, with 14 positions matching TRBD2. The V segment lost 5 bases and the J segment 4 bases; nucleotides outside the gene matches: 6. Germline V CDR1 and CDR2: LNHDA, SQIVND (reference sequence). The CDR3 covers 16 residues. For the CDR3, the DNA is TGTGCCAGTAGTGCACCAGGACTAGCGGGGGGAGAGACCCAGTACTTC. Translation gives CASSAPGLAGGETQYF.

The J gene is TRBJ2-1, the V gene TRBV7-2, with 9 bases aligning to TRBD1. V shed 4 bases, J shed 6 bases, and the junction held 7 bases outside the gene matches. Germline assignment: CDR1 SGHTA and CDR2 FQGNSA. The CDR3 totals 15 residues. The CDR3 nucleotides read TGTGCCAGCAGCTGGGGACAGGGAAAGATCAATGAGCAGTTCTTC. Translating gives CASSWGQGKINEQFF.

This clone appeared once. The J gene is TRBJ1-1, the V gene TRBV5-1, with 9 bases aligning to TRBD1. Germline V gene data show CDR1 as SGHRS and CDR2 as YFSETQ. CDR3 length: 21 residues. J lost 3 bases, V lost 3 bases, and 24 bases had no gene match. The CDR3 protein is CASSSSVGTGNLAGLYTEAFF. In nucleotides, the CDR3 is TGCGCCAGCAGCTCTTCCGTAGGGACAGGGAATCTTGCGGGGCTATACACTGAAGCTTTCTTT.